The 27 T cell receptor beta chains below all came from one sample that was sequenced in a study of blood T cell repertoires in COVID-19. TCRdb's table, derived via immunoSEQ multiplex PCR, lists solely in-frame clones and lacks some. The sample lists 90,000 to 95,000 clones; 88% were seen once. Sequenced: peripheral blood. The receptors shown here come from a woman older than 75 with active COVID-19.

This clone appeared a single time. This chain links TRBV3-1 (or the pseudogene TRBV3-2) with TRBJ2-7; 10 bases fit TRBD1. J gave up 2 bases and V 4 bases, and 5 bases lay outside the gene matches. CDR1 and CDR2 from the germline V gene are LGHDT and YNNKEL (reference sequence). The CDR3 has 15 amino acids. CDR3 sequence: CASSRTGTGAYEQYF. The CDR3 region has the DNA TGTGCCAGCAGCCGAACCGGGACAGGGGCCTACGAGCAGTACTTC.

This clone has only one observation. The chain carries TRBV4-2 and TRBJ2-3; TRBD2 matches 11 bases. The CDR3 contains 16 residues. Trimming removed 4 bases from V and 1 base from J; junction bases left unmatched: 4. Germline V CDR1 and CDR2: LGHNA, YNFKEQ. The CDR3 spells CASSRSGRGGTDTQYF. The CDR3, as DNA: TGTGCCAGCAGCCGTAGCGGGAGGGGGGGCACAGATACGCAGTATTTT.

The V gene is TRBV28, the J gene TRBJ1-4; D is perhaps TRBD1 (5 bases). CDR3 length: 15 residues. CDR1 and CDR2 from the germline V gene are MDHEN and SYDVKM. Trimming pared 3 bases from V and 2 bases from J, leaving 10 bases between. The CDR3 bases are TGTGCCAGCAGTTTTTCGGGGGGGACTAATGAAAAACTGTTTTTT. Protein: CASSFSGGTNEKLFF. Full variable domain (remainder filled in from reference TRBV28 and TRBJ1-4): DVKVTQSSRYLVKRTGEKVFLECVQDMDHENMFWYRQDPGLGLRLIYFSYDVKMKEKGDIPEGYSVSREKKERFSLILESASTNQTSMYLCASSFSGGTNEKLFFGSGTQLSVL.

This chain connects TRBV6-5 to TRBJ2-5, with D possibly matching TRBD2 (6 bases). This CDR3 contains 14 residues. Germline loops: CDR1 MNHEY, CDR2 SVGAGI. Between the trimmed V and J ends, which lost 6 bases and 5 bases, there was a span of 16 bases. In DNA form, the CDR3 reads TGTGCCAGCAGGAACGGGAGAGGAGGGGAGACCCAGTACTTC. This translates into CASRNGRGGETQYF.

The chain is built from TRBV5-1 and TRBJ2-1, with 7 bases that match TRBD1. The junction had 8 bases not matched to a gene; V was cut back by 3 bases and J by 11 bases. Looked up from germline, CDR1 is SGHRS and CDR2 is YFSETQ. The CDR3 runs to 13 residues. CDR3: CASSWNRDSKQFF. CDR3 sequence (DNA): TGCGCCAGCAGCTGGAACCGGGACAGCAAGCAGTTCTTC.

The chain links TRBV6-5 to TRBJ1-4, with a weak D call TRBD1 (5 bases). CDR1 is MNHEY, CDR2 SVGAGI, per germline. The CDR3 sequence is 14 residues long. Trimming removed 0 bases from V and 10 bases from J, with 12 bases in between. The CDR3 coding sequence is TGTGCCAGCAGTTACTCGGGGCAGTCGGGAAAACTGTTTTTT. Amino acid sequence: CASSYSGQSGKLFF.

This clone was detected once. The V gene is TRBV13, the J gene TRBJ2-1, with 11 bases fitting TRBD2. The CDR3 is 16 residues long. Unmatched junction bases numbered 5, after V lost 4 bases and J lost 3 bases. Germline CDR1 reads PRHDT; CDR2 reads FYEKMQ (reference sequence). The CDR3 region has the DNA TGTGCCAGCAGCTCCCCGGGACTAGCGGTCTACAATGAGCAGTTCTTC. Residues: CASSSPGLAVYNEQFF.

The rearrangement joins TRBV7-3 to TRBJ2-1; TRBD2 matches at 9 bases. Trimming took 2 bases from V and 3 from J; bases not matched to a gene: 5. Germline CDR1 is SGHTA and CDR2 is FQGTGA. The CDR3 contains 16 residues. In nucleotides, the CDR3 is TGTGCCAGCAGCTTATCCCCGACTAGCGGCTACAATGAGCAGTTCTTC. As protein: CASSLSPTSGYNEQFF. Complete variable domain (other parts from reference TRBV7-3 and TRBJ2-1): GAGVSQTPSNKVTEKGKYVELRCDPISGHTALYWYRQSLGQGPEFLIYFQGTGAADDSGLPNDRFFAVRPEGSVSTLKIQRTERGDSAVYLCASSLSPTSGYNEQFFGPGTRLTVL.

This clone appeared a single time. The V call is TRBV2, the J call TRBJ1-1, with 8 bases that match TRBD1. The junction had 16 bases not matched to a gene; V was cut back by 9 bases and J by 1 base. CDR3 size: 17 residues. Germline V gene sequence: CDR1 SNHLY, CDR2 FYNNEI. In nucleotides, the CDR3 is TGTGCCAGTTCTAGGGCCAGGACAGGGCTGGAGAACACTGAAGCTTTCTTT. Protein: CASSRARTGLENTEAFF.

The rearrangement uses TRBV5-4 and TRBJ2-7, with 10 bases aligning to TRBD2. The germline gives CDR1 SGHNT, CDR2 YYREEE (reference sequence). J lost 1 base, V lost 0 bases, and 1 base had no gene match. This CDR3 is built from 15 residues. The CDR3 DNA is TGTGCCAGCAGCTTGGTGACTAGCGGGTCCTACGAGCAGTACTTC. It specifies CASSLVTSGSYEQYF.

The V gene is TRBV5-1, the J gene TRBJ2-2, with 7 bases that match TRBD2. This CDR3 comprises 16 residues. Trimming at V came to 3 bases and at J to 3 bases, leaving 8 bases not matched to a gene. Germline V CDR1 and CDR2: SGHRS, YFSETQ. CDR3 DNA: TGCGCCAGCAGCTCCCTGGCGGGAGCGGACACCGGGGAGCTGTTTTTT. Encoded protein: CASSSLAGADTGELFF.

This sequence joins TRBV6-5 and TRBJ2-2, with D hard to call. This CDR3 has 11 residues. Germline CDR1 reads MNHEY; CDR2 reads SVGAGI. The V end lost 8 bases, the J end lost 6 bases, and 7 bases lay between the germline ends. The CDR3 sequence: CASGRSGELFF. The DNA of the CDR3 is TGTGCCAGCGGCCGATCCGGGGAGCTGTTTTTT.

This clone has more than one count but fewer than ten. This chain joins TRBV27 and TRBJ2-7, with 14 bases aligning to TRBD2. V lost 6 bases to trimming and J lost 3 bases; unmatched junction nucleotides: 1. The CDR3 spans 14 residues. Germline lookup yields CDR1 MNHEY and CDR2 SMNVEV (reference sequence). The chain's CDR3 is CASRTSGRVYEQYF. The CDR3 nucleotides are TGTGCCAGCAGGACTAGCGGGAGGGTCTACGAGCAGTACTTC.

V usage is TRBV24-1 and J usage is TRBJ1-2; the D is unclear. Trimming removed 6 bases at V and 4 bases at J, with 5 bases between. Germline V lookup: CDR1 KGHDR, CDR2 SFDVKD. The length of the CDR3 is 11 residues. For the CDR3, the DNA is TGTGCCACCAGTATCGGCTATGGCTACACCTTC. This translates into CATSIGYGYTF.

V is TRBV7-9 and J is TRBJ2-3, with 8 bases identical to TRBD2. The CDR3 extends over 14 amino acids. CDR1 and CDR2 from the germline V gene are SEHNR and FQNEAQ (reference sequence). With 4 bases clipped from V and 1 base from J, the junction kept 1 base outside the gene matches. The CDR3 loop is CASSSGLGTDTQYF. The DNA of the CDR3 is TGTGCCAGCAGCTCGGGACTAGGCACAGATACGCAGTATTTT.

The chain is built from TRBV18 and TRBJ2-1; 11 bases match TRBD1. The V gene's germline CDR1 is KGHSH and CDR2 LQKENI. The CDR3 covers 15 residues. The junction had 3 bases not matched to a gene; V was cut back by 5 bases and J by 3 bases. The CDR3 DNA reads as TGTGCCAGCTCAGGGGGGACAGGGGGCTACAATGAGCAGTTCTTC. Amino acid sequence: CASSGGTGGYNEQFF.

The chain is built from TRBV28 and TRBJ2-5; D is possibly TRBD2 (7 bases). Deletions cut 4 bases from V and 4 bases from J, with 13 bases between. Germline lookup yields CDR1 MDHEN and CDR2 SYDVKM. The CDR3 has 14 residues. The CDR3 here is CASSSLGGGETQYF. The CDR3 DNA reads TGTGCCAGCAGTTCCTTGGGAGGGGGAGAGACCCAGTACTTC.

This clone has only one observation. The genes are TRBV4-3 and TRBJ2-7; 8 bases fit TRBD2. After removal of 3 bases from V and 4 bases from J, the junction contained 11 bases not matched to a gene. CDR1 and CDR2 (germline): LGHNA, YSLEER. CDR3 length: 16 amino acids. The CDR3 nucleotides are TGCGCCAGCAGCCAGGTTAGCGGGATTAGCGTTTACGAGCAGTACTTC. Translation gives CASSQVSGISVYEQYF.

The chain joins TRBV18 to TRBJ2-7; D not resolved. V was trimmed by 0 bases and J by 1 base, leaving 7 bases between them. This CDR3 has 14 amino acids. In germline, CDR1 is KGHSH, CDR2 LQKENI. This chain's CDR3 is CASSPPADSYEQYF. The CDR3 nucleotides are TGTGCCAGCTCACCACCGGCGGATTCCTACGAGCAGTACTTC.

The CDR3 nucleotides read TGTGCCAGCTCCTCGGGGACCTACGAGCAGTACTTC. It is translated as CASSSGTYEQYF. This chain connects TRBV6-5 to TRBJ2-7, with D possibly TRBD2 on 5 matching bases. There are 12 residues in the CDR3. Trimming left V 8 bases short and J 2 bases short, with 10 bases between. Germline lookup yields CDR1 MNHEY and CDR2 SVGAGI.

V and J are TRBV12-3 or TRBV12-4 and TRBJ2-2, with a weak D call TRBD1 (5 bases). CDR3 length equals 13 residues. The V end was cut by 9 bases, the J end by 1 base, with 9 bases between. Here the CDR3 reads CASYRQNTGELFF. The CDR3 DNA reads as TGTGCCAGTTACAGGCAGAACACCGGGGAGCTGTTTTTT.

V gene TRBV4-3 combines with J gene TRBJ2-7; 8 positions agree with TRBD1. CDR3 length: 15 residues. J lost 3 bases, V lost 0 bases, and 4 bases had no gene match. Germline lookup yields CDR1 LGHNA and CDR2 YSLEER. CDR3 sequence: CASSQDRTGLYEQYF. CDR3 DNA: TGCGCCAGCAGCCAAGACCGGACAGGGCTCTACGAGCAGTACTTC.

The genes are TRBV28 and TRBJ2-1; unclear D gene. The CDR3 sequence is 11 residues long. V lost 5 bases and J lost 8, with 7 bases in between. Per the germline V gene, CDR1 is MDHEN and CDR2 is SYDVKM. CDR3 nucleotide sequence: TGTGCCAGCAGTGGAGAATATGAGCAGTTCTTC. Protein product: CASSGEYEQFF.

The chain carries TRBV14 and TRBJ1-1; D gene unclear. The V gene's germline CDR1 is SGHDN and CDR2 FVKESK. The CDR3 sequence is 16 residues long. Trimming left V 4 bases short and J 0 bases short, with 15 bases between. The CDR3 region has the DNA TGTGCCAGCAGCCGCCAAACCCTAAAAATGAACACTGAAGCTTTCTTT. It encodes CASSRQTLKMNTEAFF.

The rearrangement joins TRBV15 to TRBJ2-7; the D gene is possibly TRBD1 (5 bases). CDR1 and CDR2 from the germline V gene are LNHNV and YYDKDF (reference sequence). The ends were cut back, 0 bases at V and 1 base at J, with 7 bases in the middle. The CDR3 totals 14 residues. CDR3 nucleotides: TGTGCCACCAGCAGAGAGGGGCATTCCTACGAGCAGTACTTC. Protein product: CATSREGHSYEQYF.

The V call is TRBV6-5, the J call TRBJ2-7, with D tentatively TRBD1 (7 bases). Germline V gene data show CDR1 as MNHEY and CDR2 as SVGAGI. The CDR3 is made up of 11 amino acids. V lost 6 bases and J 7 bases, leaving 10 bases between the germline ends. CDR3 DNA: TGTGCCAGCAGGCGGGACAGTGAGCAGTACTTC. Translating gives CASRRDSEQYF.

The chain recombines TRBV30 with TRBJ2-3, with 8 bases matching TRBD2. This CDR3 contains 16 residues. The J segment lost 0 bases and the V segment lost 1 base, leaving 6 bases of the junction unmatched. CDR1 is GTSNPN, CDR2 SVGIG, per germline (reference sequence). The CDR3 is CAWSAGLATSTDTQYF. The CDR3 coding sequence is TGTGCCTGGAGTGCCGGACTAGCCACTAGCACAGATACGCAGTATTTT.